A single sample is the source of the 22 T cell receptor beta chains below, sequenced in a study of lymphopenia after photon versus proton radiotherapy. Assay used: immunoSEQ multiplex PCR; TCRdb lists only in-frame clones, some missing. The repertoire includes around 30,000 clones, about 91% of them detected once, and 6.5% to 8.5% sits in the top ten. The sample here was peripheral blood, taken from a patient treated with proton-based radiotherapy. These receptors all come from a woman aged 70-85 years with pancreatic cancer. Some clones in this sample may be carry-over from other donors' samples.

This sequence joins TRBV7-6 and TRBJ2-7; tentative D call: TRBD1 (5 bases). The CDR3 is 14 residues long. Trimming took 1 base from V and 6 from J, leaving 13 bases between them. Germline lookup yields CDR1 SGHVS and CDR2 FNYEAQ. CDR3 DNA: TGTGCCAGCAGCTTAGGCGTGGCCACAGGCGAGCAGTACTTC. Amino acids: CASSLGVATGEQYF.

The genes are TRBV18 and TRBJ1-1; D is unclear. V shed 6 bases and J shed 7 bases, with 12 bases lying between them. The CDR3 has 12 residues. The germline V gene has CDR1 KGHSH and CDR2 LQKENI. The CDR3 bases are TGTGCCAGCTCCTCTTGGGGTGATGAAGCTTTCTTT. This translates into CASSSWGDEAFF.

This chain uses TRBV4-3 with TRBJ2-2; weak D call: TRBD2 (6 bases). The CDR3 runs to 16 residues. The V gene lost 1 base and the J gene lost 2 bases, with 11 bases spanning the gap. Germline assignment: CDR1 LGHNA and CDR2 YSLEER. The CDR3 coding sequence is TGCGCCAGCAGCCAAGGAATGGGGACTAACACCGGGGAGCTGTTTTTT. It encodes CASSQGMGTNTGELFF.

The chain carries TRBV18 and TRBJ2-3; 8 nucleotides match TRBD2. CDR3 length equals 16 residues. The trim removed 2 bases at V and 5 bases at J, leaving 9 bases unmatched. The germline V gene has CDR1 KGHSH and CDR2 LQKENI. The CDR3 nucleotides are TGTGCCAGCTCACCAAGGGTAGCGGGGATAGAAGATACGCAGTATTTT. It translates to CASSPRVAGIEDTQYF.

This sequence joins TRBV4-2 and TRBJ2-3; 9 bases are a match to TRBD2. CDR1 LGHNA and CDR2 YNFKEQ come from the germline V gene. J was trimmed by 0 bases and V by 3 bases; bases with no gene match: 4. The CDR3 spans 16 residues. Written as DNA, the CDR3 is TGTGCCAGCAGCCAGGTAGCGGGAGTAAGCACAGATACGCAGTATTTT. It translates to CASSQVAGVSTDTQYF.

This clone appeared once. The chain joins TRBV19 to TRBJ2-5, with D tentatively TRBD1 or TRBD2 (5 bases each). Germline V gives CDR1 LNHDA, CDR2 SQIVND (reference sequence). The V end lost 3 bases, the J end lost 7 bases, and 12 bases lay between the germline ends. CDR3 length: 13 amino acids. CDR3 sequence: CASSMGTESTQYF. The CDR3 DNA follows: TGTGCCAGTAGTATGGGGACCGAGTCGACCCAGTACTTC.

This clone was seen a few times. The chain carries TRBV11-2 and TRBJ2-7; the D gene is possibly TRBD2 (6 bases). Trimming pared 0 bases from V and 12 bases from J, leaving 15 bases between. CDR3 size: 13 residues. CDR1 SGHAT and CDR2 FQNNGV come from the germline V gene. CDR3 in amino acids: CASSLDPSGPWYF. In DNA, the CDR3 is TGTGCCAGCAGCTTAGACCCCAGCGGGCCTTGGTACTTC.

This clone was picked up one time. The CDR3 region has the DNA TGTGCCAGCAGCTCTTTAACAGGGTTGAACACCGGGGAGCTGTTTTTT. It encodes CASSSLTGLNTGELFF. The chain employs TRBV11-1 and TRBJ2-2, with D tentatively TRBD1 (6 bases). The CDR3 covers 16 residues. Trimming removed 4 bases at V and 1 base at J, with 13 bases between. Germline V gives CDR1 SGHAT, CDR2 FQDESV (reference sequence).

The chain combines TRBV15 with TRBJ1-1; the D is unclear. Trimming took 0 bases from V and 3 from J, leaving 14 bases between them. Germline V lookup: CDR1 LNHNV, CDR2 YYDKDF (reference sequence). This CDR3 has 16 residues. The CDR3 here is CATSRDSYADYTEAFF. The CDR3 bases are TGTGCCACCAGCAGAGATTCTTATGCAGATTACACTGAAGCTTTCTTT.

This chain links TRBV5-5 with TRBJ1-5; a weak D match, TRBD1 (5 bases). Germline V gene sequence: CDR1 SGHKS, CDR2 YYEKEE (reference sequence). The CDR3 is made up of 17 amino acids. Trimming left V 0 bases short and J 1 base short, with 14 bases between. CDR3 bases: TGTGCCAGCAGCTTGGACACCGGGACCTTCAGCAATCAGCCCCAGCATTTT. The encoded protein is CASSLDTGTFSNQPQHF.

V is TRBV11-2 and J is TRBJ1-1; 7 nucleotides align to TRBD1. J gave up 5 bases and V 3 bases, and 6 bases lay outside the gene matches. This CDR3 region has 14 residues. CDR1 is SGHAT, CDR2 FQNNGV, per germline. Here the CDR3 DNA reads TGTGCCAGCAGCTTTACAGGGGAGAGGACTGAAGCTTTCTTT. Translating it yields CASSFTGERTEAFF.

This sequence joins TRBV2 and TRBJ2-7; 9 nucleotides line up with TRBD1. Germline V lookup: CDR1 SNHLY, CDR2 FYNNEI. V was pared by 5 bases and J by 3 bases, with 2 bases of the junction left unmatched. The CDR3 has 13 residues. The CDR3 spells CASSRGQGYEQYF. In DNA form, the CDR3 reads TGTGCCAGCAGTAGGGGACAGGGCTACGAGCAGTACTTC.

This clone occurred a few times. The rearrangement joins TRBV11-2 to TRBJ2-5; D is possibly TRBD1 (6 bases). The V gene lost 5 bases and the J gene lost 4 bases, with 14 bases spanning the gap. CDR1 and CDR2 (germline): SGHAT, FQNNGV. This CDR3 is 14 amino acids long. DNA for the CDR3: TGTGCCAGCAGCGCCATCAGGGGATCAGAGACCCAGTACTTC. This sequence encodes CASSAIRGSETQYF.

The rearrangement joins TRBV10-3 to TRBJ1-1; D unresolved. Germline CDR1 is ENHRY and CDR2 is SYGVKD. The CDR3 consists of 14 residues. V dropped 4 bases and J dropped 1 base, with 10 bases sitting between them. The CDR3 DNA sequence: TGTGCCATCAGTGCGTCGATTGGGAACACTGAAGCTTTCTTT. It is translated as CAISASIGNTEAFF.

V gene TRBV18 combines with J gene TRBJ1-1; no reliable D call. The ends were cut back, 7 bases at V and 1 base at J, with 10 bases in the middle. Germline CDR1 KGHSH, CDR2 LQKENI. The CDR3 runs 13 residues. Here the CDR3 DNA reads TGTGCCAGCTTACAACTGGGGAACACTGAAGCTTTCTTT. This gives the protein CASLQLGNTEAFF.

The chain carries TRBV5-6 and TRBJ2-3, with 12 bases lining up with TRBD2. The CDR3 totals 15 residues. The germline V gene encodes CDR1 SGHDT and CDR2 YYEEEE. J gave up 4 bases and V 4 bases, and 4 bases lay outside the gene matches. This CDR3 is CASSVTSGSADTQYF. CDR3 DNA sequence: TGTGCCAGCAGCGTGACTAGCGGGAGTGCAGATACGCAGTATTTT. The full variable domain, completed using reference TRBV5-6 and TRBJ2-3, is DAGVTQSPTHLIKTRGQQVTLRCSPKSGHDTVSWYQQALGQGPQFIFQYYEEEERQRGNFPDRFSGHQFPNYSSELNVNALLLGDSALYLCASSVTSGSADTQYFGPGTRLTVL.

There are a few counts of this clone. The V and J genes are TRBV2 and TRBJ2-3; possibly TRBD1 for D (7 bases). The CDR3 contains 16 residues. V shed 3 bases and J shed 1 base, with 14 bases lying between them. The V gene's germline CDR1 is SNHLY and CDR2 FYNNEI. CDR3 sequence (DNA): TGTGCCAGCAGTGAGGAGGGGCAGGGGGGCACAGATACGCAGTATTTT. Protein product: CASSEEGQGGTDTQYF.

The CDR3 sequence is CASSASGMNTEAFF. Written as DNA, the CDR3 is TGTGCCAGCAGTGCGTCGGGAATGAACACTGAAGCTTTCTTT. The genes are TRBV2 and TRBJ1-1; D remains unclear. The V end lost 4 bases, the J end lost 0 bases, and 9 bases lay between the germline ends. CDR1 and CDR2 (germline): SNHLY, FYNNEI. This CDR3 has 14 residues.

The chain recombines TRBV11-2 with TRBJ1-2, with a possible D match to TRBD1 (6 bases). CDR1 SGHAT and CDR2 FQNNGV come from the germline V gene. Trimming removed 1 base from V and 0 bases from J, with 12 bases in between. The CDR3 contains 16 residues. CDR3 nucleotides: TGTGCCAGCAGCTTAGGGGGGGCCGCTGCTAACTATGGCTACACCTTC. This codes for CASSLGGAAANYGYTF.

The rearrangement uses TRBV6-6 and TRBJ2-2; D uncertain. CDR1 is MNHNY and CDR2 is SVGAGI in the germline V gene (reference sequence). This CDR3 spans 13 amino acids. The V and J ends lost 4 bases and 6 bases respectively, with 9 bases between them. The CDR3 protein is CASSFEAAGELFF. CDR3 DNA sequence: TGTGCCAGCAGTTTCGAGGCGGCCGGGGAGCTGTTTTTT.

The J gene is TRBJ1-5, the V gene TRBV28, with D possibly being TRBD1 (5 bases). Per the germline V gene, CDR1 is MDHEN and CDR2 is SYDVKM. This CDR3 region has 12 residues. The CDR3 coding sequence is TGTGCAGCAGGGAGGGGAGATCAGCCCCAGCATTTT. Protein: CAAGRGDQPQHF.

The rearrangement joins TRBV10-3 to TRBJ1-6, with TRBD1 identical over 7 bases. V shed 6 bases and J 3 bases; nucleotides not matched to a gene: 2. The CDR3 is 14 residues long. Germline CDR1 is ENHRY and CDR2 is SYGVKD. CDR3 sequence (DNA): TGTGCCATCAGGGGGACAGTCTATAATTCACCCCTCCACTTT. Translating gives CAIRGTVYNSPLHF.